This record covers a single T cell receptor (beta chain). The sample holds one count of this clone. There is no known antigen for this receptor. Base quality data are lacking; no much larger clone is found one base away. The immunoSEQ Assay, a bias-controlled multiplex PCR, was used to amplify TCRbeta CDR3 regions from genomic DNA. Concerning the study's data processing: Nucleated cell counts per sample were estimated from amplification of reference gene primers within the assay. To quantify the absolute abundance of each unique TCRbeta CDR3 rearrangement, sequence reads were collapsed and filtered. For each sample, productive Simpson clonality was calculated as the square root of Simpson's diversity index across productive rearrangements. TCRdb re-hosts the immuneACCESS table, in-frame sequences only. Its copies lack some clones; in the studies checked, an unresolved V gene accounts for under half of them, and the cause for the rest is not known. The V and J calls and clone size come from that table; D and trimming were worked out from the DNA. The sample contains 300,000 to 450,000 clones, roughly nine tenths of them found a single time. Of the sample, 1% falls within the top ten clones.

These data originate in a study of blood T cell repertoires in COVID-19 (TCRdb year 2020). About the study as a whole: Samples from collaborators originated in the United States, Italy and Spain and spanned both the acute and convalescent phases of COVID-19. A de-identified subject ID, COVID-19 status, age in years and sex were almost always included in the sample metadata. Subjects who had been exposed to COVID-19, were actively infected with it, or had recovered from it provided the deeply sampled blood TCRbeta repertoires that made up the dataset. The material from the prospective study consisted of cDNA or gDNA derived from T cells, B-cell-depleted T cells, or PBMCs. The repertoires were released in a freely available public database meant as a resource for research on the immune response to SARS-CoV-2. Where available, HLA class I and class II types were obtained from metadata supplied by the sample provider rather than from assay-based typing. Samples came from the ongoing ImmuneRACE study (first 160 participants) plus 1,254 subjects from 6 global collaborators. General study outcomes and caveats: How much clinical and demographic metadata was included differed by source and by participant, and the metadata was provided uncurated.

Participants in the prospective study were aged about 18 to 95 years, lived in about two dozen United States geographic areas, and enrolled through a virtual design. In the prospective study, participants were assigned to cohorts based on the clinical history participants reported in a screening survey and a study questionnaire. Recovered participants in ImmuneRACE Cohort 3 were defined by two consecutive negative NP/OP PCR tests, clearance by a healthcare professional, or resolution of symptoms. In the prospective study, whole blood, serum and a nasopharyngeal or oropharyngeal swab were collected from each participant by mobile phlebotomists. Over a roughly 2-month period, participants in the prospective study had the option of providing additional blood draws and questionnaires. Before DNA extraction, blood samples from the prospective study were shipped at room temperature or frozen. The CDR3 runs 16 amino acids, cysteine and phenylalanine included. Kept here is only the CDR3 DNA, which spans 48 bases and is read in frame from base 1. Between the V and J ends, shortened by 7 bases and 4 bases respectively, the junction contains 19 bases. Per the germline V gene, MRHNA is the CDR1 and SNTAGT is the CDR2.

The TCR comes from a man aged 18 to 29 who had recovered from COVID-19. In this chain, TRBV6-4 is recombined with TRBJ2-2; perhaps TRBD2 is the D gene, with 5 bases matching. Sequenced material: PBMCs or T cells enriched from blood (not recorded which). DNA sequence: TGTGCCAGCACCTCCCGGGGAGAGAACTTCACCGGGGAGCTGTTTTTT. It translates to CASTSRGENFTGELFF.